This entry features one T cell receptor (beta chain) sequence. Germline lookup yields CDR1 MGHDK and CDR2 SYGVNS. This CDR3 has 14 amino acids. The V and J ends lost 6 bases and 7 bases, in that order; junction bases with no gene match: 11. The source of the sample is a study of long-term antiretroviral therapy in people with HIV. This was the immunoSEQ v3.0 assay at survey level. The method was immunoSEQ multiplex PCR; TCRdb's version includes in-frame clones alone and lacks a portion of them. This sample has around 20,000 clones; approximately 78% occur once, and the top ten carry roughly 18%. Material: unsorted PBMCs, obtained 0.6 years after starting antiretroviral therapy. This chain joins TRBV25-1 and TRBJ2-7, with TRBD2 matching over 8 bases. The origin of this receptor is a woman younger than 30 with HIV. CDR3 bases: TGTGCCAGCAGGCCCCTGGCGGGGGGTGGTGAGCAGTACTTC. Residues: CASRPLAGGGEQYF.